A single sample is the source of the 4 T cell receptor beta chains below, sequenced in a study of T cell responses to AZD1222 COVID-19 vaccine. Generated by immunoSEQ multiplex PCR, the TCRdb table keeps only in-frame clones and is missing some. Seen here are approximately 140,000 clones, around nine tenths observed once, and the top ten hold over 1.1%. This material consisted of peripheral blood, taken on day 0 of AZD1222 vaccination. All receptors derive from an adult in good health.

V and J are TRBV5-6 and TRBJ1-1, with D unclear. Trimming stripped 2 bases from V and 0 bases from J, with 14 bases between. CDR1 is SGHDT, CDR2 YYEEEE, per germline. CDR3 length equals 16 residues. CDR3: CASSFHGGILNTEAFF. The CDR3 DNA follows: TGTGCCAGCAGCTTTCATGGCGGTATCCTGAACACTGAAGCTTTCTTT.

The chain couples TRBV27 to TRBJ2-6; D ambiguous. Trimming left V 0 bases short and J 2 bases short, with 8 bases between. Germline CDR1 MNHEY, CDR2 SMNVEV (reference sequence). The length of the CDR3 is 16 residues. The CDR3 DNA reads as TGTGCCAGCAGTTTATCCCCTTCAGCTGGGGCCAACGTCCTGACTTTC. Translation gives CASSLSPSAGANVLTF.

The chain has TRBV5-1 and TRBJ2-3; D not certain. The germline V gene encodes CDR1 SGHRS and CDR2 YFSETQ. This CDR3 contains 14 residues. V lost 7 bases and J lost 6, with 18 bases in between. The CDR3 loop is CASRHDLVGDTQYF. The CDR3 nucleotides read TGCGCCAGCCGTCATGACTTGGTCGGGGATACGCAGTATTTT.

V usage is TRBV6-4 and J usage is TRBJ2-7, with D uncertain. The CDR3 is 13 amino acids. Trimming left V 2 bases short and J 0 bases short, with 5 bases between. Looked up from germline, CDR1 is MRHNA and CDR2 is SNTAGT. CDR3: CASSDPPSYEQYF. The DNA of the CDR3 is TGTGCCAGCAGTGACCCCCCCTCCTACGAGCAGTACTTC.